This TCR beta chain was sequenced in a study of cytotoxic CD8 clonotypes in ibrutinib-treated CLL. Cryopreserved PBMCs were the source of roughly 2 micrograms of genomic DNA, which went to TCR beta libraries. The germline V gene has CDR1 SGHRS and CDR2 YFSETQ. With 0 bases removed from V and 3 bases from J, the gap between germline ends came to 10 bases. The CDR3 loop spans 14 amino acids. Clones were read by immunoSEQ multiplex PCR, and TCRdb kept only the in-frame ones, dropping some. The table includes some 140,000 clones, 80% to 95% detected once. The TCR comes from a human donor with chronic lymphocytic leukemia. The sample was PBMCs, taken after 12 months of ibrutinib treatment. This rearrangement joins TRBV5-1 to TRBJ2-7; D gene uncertain. Here the CDR3 reads CASSLEASRYEQYF. DNA of the CDR3: TGCGCCAGCAGCTTGGAGGCTAGTCGCTACGAGCAGTACTTC.